This T cell receptor beta chain is drawn from a study of blood T cell repertoires in COVID-19. Background on the study: The United States, Italy and Spain supplied acute and convalescent COVID-19 samples. Nucleic acid was either cDNA or gDNA, and it came from T cells, B-cell-depleted T cells, or PBMCs.

As handled by the study authors: Reference gene primer amplification gave estimated nucleated cell counts. Profiled with immunoSEQ multiplex PCR; TCRdb holds only in-frame clones, not every one. V and J calls and clone size are those listed in that table; D and trimming were worked out from the DNA. The sample yields around 47,000 clones, roughly 91% seen once. Germline values: CDR1 SGHAT, CDR2 FQNNGV. The V end lost 6 bases, the J end lost 3 bases, and 17 bases lay between the germline ends. The CDR3 runs 15 residues. The sequencing input was peripheral blood. This chain connects TRBV11-2 to TRBJ2-5; maybe TRBD1 (5 bases). The sequence was obtained from a man aged 50 to 60 with active COVID-19. CDR3 residues: CASRTWGRREETQYF. CDR3 in DNA: TGTGCCAGCAGGACGTGGGGCAGAAGGGAAGAGACCCAGTACTTC.